Sequencing of this T cell receptor (beta chain) was carried out in a study of T cells after yellow fever vaccination. Synthesis of TCR cDNA relied on 5'RACE template switching, which attached a universal primer site and UMIs. TCRdb re-derived calls from the 5' RACE reads in MiXCR, one entry per CDR3 protein. The repertoire holds a few hundred thousand distinct CDR3 sequences, with around 12% as singletons. This CDR3 has 15 residues. From germline, CDR1 is LNHNV and CDR2 YYDKDF (reference sequence). V lost 2 bases to trimming and J lost 1 base, with 9 bases between them. The receptor was derived from a man aged 18 to 29 who received the YFV17D yellow fever vaccine. The material was CD4+ T cells sorted from PBMCs, obtained 15 days after the yellow fever booster vaccination. This chain uses TRBV15 with TRBJ2-4; TRBD1 might be the D (6 bases). The DNA of the CDR3 is TGTGCCACCAGCAGACAAGGGGGTGCCAAAAACATTCAGTACTTC. This sequence encodes CATSRQGGAKNIQYF.